The present entry profiles one T cell receptor beta chain with its context. What it recognizes is unknown. A read error may explain this, as a much larger clone is one base away. The CDR3 runs 12 residues. Per germline, CDR1 SGHRS and CDR2 YFSETQ. The data derive from a study of molecular identifiers for immune sequencing clone quantification. Previously described methods and listed TCR primers produced bulk TCR libraries. One entry per CDR3 protein results from TCRdb running MiXCR on the PCR reads. This table holds under 75,000 distinct CDR3 sequences, under 20% found once. Whole-study results and caveats: Underestimated sizes of highly expanded clones could result from identical TCR molecules that share a barcode. It was shown that clones above 20 RNA copies held over 99% of effector molecules, but under 1% in naive cells.

Naive CD8 T cell sorting was performed on the CD8+CD4-CCR7+CD45RA+ phenotype. This clonotype originated in a human donor in good health. Some libraries in this study had Jurkat cell RNA spiked in. The sample was naive CD8+ T cells from blood, with Jurkat cell RNA spiked in. Subset here: FACS-sorted CD8+CD4-CCR7+CD45RA+ naive T cells. The chain has TRBV5-1 and TRBJ2-1; D uncertain. CDR3 bases: TGCGCCAGCAGCTTGGCCGAGGATGAGCAGTCCTTC. Protein sequence: CASSLAEDEQSF.